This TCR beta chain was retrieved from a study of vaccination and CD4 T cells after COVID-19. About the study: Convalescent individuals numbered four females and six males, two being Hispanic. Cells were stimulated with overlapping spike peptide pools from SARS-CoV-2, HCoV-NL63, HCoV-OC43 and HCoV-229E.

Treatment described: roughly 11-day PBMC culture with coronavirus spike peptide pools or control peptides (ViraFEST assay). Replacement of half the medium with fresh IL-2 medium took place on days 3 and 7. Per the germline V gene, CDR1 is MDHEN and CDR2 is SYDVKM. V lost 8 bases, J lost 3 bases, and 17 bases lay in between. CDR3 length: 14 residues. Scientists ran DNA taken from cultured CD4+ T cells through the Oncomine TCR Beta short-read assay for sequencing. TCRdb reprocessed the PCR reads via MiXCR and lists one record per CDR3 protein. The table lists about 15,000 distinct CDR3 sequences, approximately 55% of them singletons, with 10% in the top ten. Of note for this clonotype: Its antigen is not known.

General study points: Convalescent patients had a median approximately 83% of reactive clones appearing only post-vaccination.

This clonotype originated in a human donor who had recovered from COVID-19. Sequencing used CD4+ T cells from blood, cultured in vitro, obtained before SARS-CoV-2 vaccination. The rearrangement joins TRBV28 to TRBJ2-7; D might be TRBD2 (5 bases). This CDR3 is CASGSRRHNYEQYF. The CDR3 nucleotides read TGTGCCAGCGGCTCACGGAGGCACAACTACGAGCAGTACTTC.